Included here is one TCR beta chain sequence, with context. The table came from immunoSEQ multiplex PCR; TCRdb's copy has only in-frame clones and leaves some out. The sample gives roughly 350,000 clones, more than 85% of which show up once; approximately 4.5% is in the top ten. Specified treatment: around 19 received Ad26.COV2.S at low or high dose, single or two shots; roughly 5 received placebo; per-sample allocation not given. Day 63 after the first vaccine or placebo injection was the time point for sampling. This entry comes from a study of Ad26.COV2.S vaccination and SARS-CoV-2 variants. The junction had 3 bases not matched to a gene; V was cut back by 0 bases and J by 5 bases. The germline gives CDR1 SGDLS, CDR2 YYNGEE. CDR3 length equals 15 residues.

The V and J genes are TRBV9 and TRBJ1-4; TRBD1 agrees at 8 bases. This material consisted of peripheral blood, taken in a trial of Ad26.COV2.S vaccine versus placebo. This TCR derives from a person aged 18-60 years who received the Ad26.COV2.S COVID-19 vaccine or a placebo. CDR3 amino acids: CASSVGTGGNEKLFF. CDR3 in DNA: TGTGCCAGCAGCGTAGGAACAGGGGGGAATGAAAAACTGTTTTTT. The variable domain in full, with the rest retrieved from reference TRBV9 and TRBJ1-4, is DSGVTQTPKHLITATGQRVTLRCSPRSGDLSVYWYQQSLDQGLQFLIQYYNGEERAKGNILERFSAQQFPDLHSELNLSSLELGDSALYFCASSVGTGGNEKLFFGSGTQLSVL.